This is a list of T cell receptor beta chains from one sample in a study of blood T cell repertoires in COVID-19. Sequenced by immunoSEQ multiplex PCR; TCRdb stores in-frame clones only, minus some. The table lists under 150,000 clones, around nine tenths of them singletons. The specimen was peripheral blood. The receptors shown here come from a human donor with active COVID-19. The donor label of this sample is uncertain. Both conserved end residues are part of each CDR3. The D gene is left open where the match is weak. Some rows have no size entry. The others give once, few or many, or a class for an expanded clone.

j_call: TRBJ2-7
v_call: TRBV6-5
clone_size: -
d_call: -
cdr3_nt: TGTGCCAGCAGTTACCTGGGACAAGCCTACGAGCAGTACTTC
cdr3_aa: CASSYLGQAYEQYF

j_call: TRBJ1-1
v_call: TRBV6-1
clone_size: -
d_call: -
cdr3_nt: TGTGCCAGCAGTTTCCAGGGGAACACTGAAGCTTTCTTT
cdr3_aa: CASSFQGNTEAFF

j_call: TRBJ2-7
v_call: TRBV10-3
clone_size: -
d_call: -
cdr3_nt: TGTGCCATCAGTGATGACTCCCCGAAGCAGTACTTC
cdr3_aa: CAISDDSPKQYF

j_call: TRBJ2-3
v_call: TRBV3-1/TRBV3-2
clone_size: once
d_call: TRBD2
cdr3_nt: TGTGCCAGCAGCCTCCGACTAGCGGGGGACACAGATACGCAGTATTTT
cdr3_aa: CASSLRLAGDTDTQYF

j_call: TRBJ2-2
v_call: TRBV7-9
clone_size: -
d_call: TRBD1
cdr3_nt: TGTGCCAGCAGCTTAGCGTTTCCGGGACAGGGAACCGGGGAGCTGTTTTTT
cdr3_aa: CASSLAFPGQGTGELFF

j_call: TRBJ1-6
v_call: TRBV4-1
clone_size: -
d_call: -
cdr3_nt: TGCGCCAGCAGCCAAGTTCCCCCGAGGAGCACGCGTTCACCCCTCCACTTT
cdr3_aa: CASSQVPPRSTRSPLHF

j_call: TRBJ2-3
v_call: TRBV11-2
clone_size: once
d_call: -
cdr3_nt: TGTGCCAGCAGGCAGGGGTTCACAGATACGCAGTATTTT
cdr3_aa: CASRQGFTDTQYF

j_call: TRBJ1-1
v_call: TRBV5-1
clone_size: -
d_call: TRBD1
cdr3_nt: TGCGCCAGCAGCTCGACAGGGGGATTGAACACTGAAGCTTTCTTT
cdr3_aa: CASSSTGGLNTEAFF

j_call: TRBJ2-5
v_call: TRBV29-1
clone_size: -
d_call: TRBD1
cdr3_nt: TGCAGCGTTGAAGGACAGGGGGTGGGAGAGACCCAGTACTTC
cdr3_aa: CSVEGQGVGETQYF

j_call: TRBJ2-1
v_call: TRBV7-8
clone_size: -
d_call: -
cdr3_nt: TGTGCCAGCAGCTTAGGGGGCAGGGTAAAGTTCTTC
cdr3_aa: CASSLGGRVKFF

j_call: TRBJ2-5
v_call: TRBV12-3/TRBV12-4
clone_size: -
d_call: -
cdr3_nt: TGTGCCAGCAGTTCCCCCCGAGAGACCCAGTACTTC
cdr3_aa: CASSSPRETQYF

j_call: TRBJ2-3
v_call: TRBV5-6
clone_size: -
d_call: -
cdr3_nt: TGTGCCAGCAGCTTGGCCAGTGCTGATACGGAGTCTTGG
cdr3_aa: CASSLASADTESW

j_call: TRBJ1-4
v_call: TRBV30
clone_size: -
d_call: -
cdr3_nt: TGTGCCTGGAGTGTCCGCTCATCGGGATTGACGCCTGAAAAACTGTTTTTT
cdr3_aa: CAWSVRSSGLTPEKLFF

j_call: TRBJ2-5
v_call: TRBV3-1/TRBV3-2
clone_size: -
d_call: -
cdr3_nt: TGTGCCAGCAGCCAAGATACTGGGGGGGCCGGCGAGACCCAGTACTTC
cdr3_aa: CASSQDTGGAGETQYF

j_call: TRBJ1-5
v_call: TRBV6-5
clone_size: -
d_call: -
cdr3_nt: TGTGCCAGCCGGGAGGATAGCAATCAGCCCCAGCATTTT
cdr3_aa: CASREDSNQPQHF

j_call: TRBJ2-5
v_call: TRBV5-4
clone_size: -
d_call: TRBD2
cdr3_nt: TGTGCCAGCAGCTTGCGGGGGGGAGGGGAGACCCAGTACTTC
cdr3_aa: CASSLRGGGETQYF

j_call: TRBJ2-5
v_call: TRBV9
clone_size: -
d_call: TRBD2
cdr3_nt: TGTGCCAGCAGCGCCGGGACTAGCGGGGGGCCCGGGAGAGAGACCCAGTACTTC
cdr3_aa: CASSAGTSGGPGRETQYF

j_call: TRBJ2-7
v_call: TRBV5-1
clone_size: -
d_call: TRBD1
cdr3_nt: TGCGCCAGCAGCTTGGGGGCAACAGGGGACCACGAGCAGTACTTC
cdr3_aa: CASSLGATGDHEQYF

j_call: TRBJ2-3
v_call: TRBV18
clone_size: -
d_call: -
cdr3_nt: TGTGCCAGCTCACCGTCGGGGGGCACAGATACGCAGTATTTT
cdr3_aa: CASSPSGGTDTQYF

j_call: TRBJ2-1
v_call: TRBV19
clone_size: -
d_call: -
cdr3_nt: TGTGCCAGTACCCCCCGCGGGGCCTACAATGAGCAGTTCTTC
cdr3_aa: CASTPRGAYNEQFF

j_call: TRBJ1-4
v_call: TRBV7-8
clone_size: -
d_call: TRBD1
cdr3_nt: TGTGCCAGCAGCTCGGACAGGGGGCGAGAAAAACTGTTTTTT
cdr3_aa: CASSSDRGREKLFF

j_call: TRBJ2-3
v_call: TRBV5-5
clone_size: -
d_call: -
cdr3_nt: TGTGCCAGCAGCTTGACAACAGATACGCAGTATTTT
cdr3_aa: CASSLTTDTQYF

j_call: TRBJ1-1
v_call: TRBV6-5
clone_size: once
d_call: -
cdr3_nt: TGTGCCAGCAGTTACACCCAGGTCGCGAGCACTGAAGCTTTCTTT
cdr3_aa: CASSYTQVASTEAFF

j_call: TRBJ2-2
v_call: TRBV27
clone_size: -
d_call: -
cdr3_nt: TGTGCCAGCAGTTTTATCTGGGGCGGCAGGGCGAACACCGGGGAGCTGTTTTTT
cdr3_aa: CASSFIWGGRANTGELFF

j_call: TRBJ1-5
v_call: TRBV10-3
clone_size: -
d_call: -
cdr3_nt: TGTGCCGTGGGGACTGCGGGAAATCAGCCCCAGCATTTT
cdr3_aa: CAVGTAGNQPQHF

j_call: TRBJ2-7
v_call: TRBV11-2
clone_size: -
d_call: TRBD1
cdr3_nt: TGTGCCAGCAGCTGGGGACAGGGAAGCTACGAGCAGTACTTC
cdr3_aa: CASSWGQGSYEQYF

j_call: TRBJ1-6
v_call: TRBV27
clone_size: -
d_call: -
cdr3_nt: TGTGCCAGCAGTTTTAGCGTGAGCTCCTATAATTCACCCCTCCACTTT
cdr3_aa: CASSFSVSSYNSPLHF

j_call: TRBJ2-1
v_call: TRBV6-2/TRBV6-3
clone_size: -
d_call: -
cdr3_nt: TGTGCCAGCAGTTACATGGCGGGGGCCCACAATGAGCAGTTCTTC
cdr3_aa: CASSYMAGAHNEQFF

j_call: TRBJ1-1
v_call: TRBV7-2
clone_size: -
d_call: -
cdr3_nt: TGTGCCAGCAGCGGTAGTATAGGGGGGAACACTGAAGCTTTCTTT
cdr3_aa: CASSGSIGGNTEAFF

j_call: TRBJ1-6
v_call: TRBV18
clone_size: -
d_call: TRBD1
cdr3_nt: TGTGCCAGCTCCCGGGACAGTAATAATTCACCCCTCCACTTT
cdr3_aa: CASSRDSNNSPLHF

j_call: TRBJ2-7
v_call: TRBV7-2
clone_size: once
d_call: -
cdr3_nt: TGTGCCAGCAGCTTAGGCCCCTATAGGGGCCCGAATTCCTACGAGCAGTACTTC
cdr3_aa: CASSLGPYRGPNSYEQYF

j_call: TRBJ2-5
v_call: TRBV11-2
clone_size: -
d_call: TRBD2
cdr3_nt: TGTGCCAGCAGCCTATCCATCACTGGGACTAACCCCCAAGAGACCCAGTACTTC
cdr3_aa: CASSLSITGTNPQETQYF

j_call: TRBJ1-6
v_call: TRBV30
clone_size: -
d_call: -
cdr3_nt: TGTGCCTGGAGTGTACAGCTCAACTCTTCACCCCTCCACTTT
cdr3_aa: CAWSVQLNSSPLHF

j_call: TRBJ2-7
v_call: TRBV7-6
clone_size: -
d_call: TRBD1
cdr3_nt: TGTGCCAGCAGCCTCTTCACAGGGGACGGCGAGCAGTACTTC
cdr3_aa: CASSLFTGDGEQYF

j_call: TRBJ1-5
v_call: TRBV2
clone_size: -
d_call: TRBD1
cdr3_nt: TGTGCCAGCAGTGGGGACAGGGGGCGATCGGCGGGCCAGCATTTT
cdr3_aa: CASSGDRGRSAGQHF

j_call: TRBJ2-3
v_call: TRBV27
clone_size: -
d_call: -
cdr3_nt: TGTGCCAGCAGTCCGAGAACAGGGCTCCAGCATACGCAGTATTTT
cdr3_aa: CASSPRTGLQHTQYF

j_call: TRBJ2-1
v_call: TRBV5-6
clone_size: once
d_call: -
cdr3_nt: TGTGCCAGCAGCTTCCGGCTAGGTCGGGAGCAGTTCTTC
cdr3_aa: CASSFRLGREQFF

j_call: TRBJ2-1
v_call: TRBV7-3
clone_size: -
d_call: -
cdr3_nt: TGTGCCAGCAGCCTGGGGCTGAACTCCCAATCGGAGCAGTTCTTC
cdr3_aa: CASSLGLNSQSEQFF

j_call: TRBJ1-5
v_call: TRBV4-3
clone_size: -
d_call: -
cdr3_nt: TGCGCCAGCAGCCAAGGGGCGAACGGGGAACAGCCCCAGCATTTT
cdr3_aa: CASSQGANGEQPQHF

j_call: TRBJ1-4
v_call: TRBV4-3
clone_size: -
d_call: TRBD1
cdr3_nt: TGCGCCAGCAGCCAAGGCACAGGGGGCTTTTTTAATGAAAAACTGTTTTTT
cdr3_aa: CASSQGTGGFFNEKLFF

j_call: TRBJ1-5
v_call: TRBV4-2
clone_size: -
d_call: -
cdr3_nt: TGTGCCAGCGGCGGTCATCGGCACAGGGTTCAGCCCCAGCATTTT
cdr3_aa: CASGGHRHRVQPQHF

j_call: TRBJ2-1
v_call: TRBV12-5
clone_size: -
d_call: TRBD2
cdr3_nt: TGTGCTAGTGGTTTCCGGCGGGGGGCCTACAATGAGCAGTTCTTC
cdr3_aa: CASGFRRGAYNEQFF